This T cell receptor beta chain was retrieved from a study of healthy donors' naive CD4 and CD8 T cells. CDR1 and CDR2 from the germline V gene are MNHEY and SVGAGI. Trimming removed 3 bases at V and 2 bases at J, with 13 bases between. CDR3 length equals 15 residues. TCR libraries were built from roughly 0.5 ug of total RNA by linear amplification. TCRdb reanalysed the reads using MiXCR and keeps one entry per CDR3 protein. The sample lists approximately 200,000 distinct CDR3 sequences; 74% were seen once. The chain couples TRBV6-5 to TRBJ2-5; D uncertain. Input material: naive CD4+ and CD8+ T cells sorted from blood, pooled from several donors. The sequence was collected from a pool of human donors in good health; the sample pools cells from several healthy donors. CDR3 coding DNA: TGTGCCAGCAGTTATGGACCGGGCCTTCAAGAGACCCAGTACTTC. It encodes CASSYGPGLQETQYF.